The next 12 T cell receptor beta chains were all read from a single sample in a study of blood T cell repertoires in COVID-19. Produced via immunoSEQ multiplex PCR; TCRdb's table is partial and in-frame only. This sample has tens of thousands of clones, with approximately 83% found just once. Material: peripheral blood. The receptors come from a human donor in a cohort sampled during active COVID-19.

CDR3 amino acids: CASSSRQGKEQFF. CDR3 nucleotide sequence: TGTGCCAGCAGCTCTCGACAGGGCAAAGAGCAGTTCTTC. V gene TRBV7-3 combines with J gene TRBJ2-1; 7 bases fit TRBD1. The V gene's germline CDR1 is SGHTA and CDR2 FQGTGA. V was pared by 4 bases and J by 10 bases, with 7 bases of the junction left unmatched. CDR3 length equals 13 residues.

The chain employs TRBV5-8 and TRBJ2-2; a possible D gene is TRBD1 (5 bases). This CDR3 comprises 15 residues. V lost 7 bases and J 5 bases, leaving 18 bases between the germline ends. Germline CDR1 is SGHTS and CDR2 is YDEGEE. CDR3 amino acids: CASYKGPAPTGELFF. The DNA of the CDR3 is TGTGCCAGCTACAAGGGGCCGGCTCCTACCGGGGAGCTGTTTTTT.

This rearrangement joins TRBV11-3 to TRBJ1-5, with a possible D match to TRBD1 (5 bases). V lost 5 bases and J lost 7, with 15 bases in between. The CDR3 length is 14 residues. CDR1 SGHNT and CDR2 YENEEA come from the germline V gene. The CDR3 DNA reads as TGTGCCAGCAGCGCTGGGGGGGTGGCCCAGCCCCAGCATTTT. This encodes CASSAGGVAQPQHF.

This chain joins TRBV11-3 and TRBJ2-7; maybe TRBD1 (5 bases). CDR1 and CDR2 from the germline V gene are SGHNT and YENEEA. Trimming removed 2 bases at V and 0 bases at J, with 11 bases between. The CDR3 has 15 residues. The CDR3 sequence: CASSLRRASSYEQYF. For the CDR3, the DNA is TGTGCCAGCAGCTTACGCAGGGCAAGCTCCTACGAGCAGTACTTC.

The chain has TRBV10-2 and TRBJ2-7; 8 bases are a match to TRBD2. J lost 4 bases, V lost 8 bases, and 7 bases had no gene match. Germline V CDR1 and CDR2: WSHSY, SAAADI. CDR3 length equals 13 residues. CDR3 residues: CASSAGGGYEQYF. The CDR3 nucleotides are TGCGCCAGCTCGGCGGGAGGAGGTTACGAGCAGTACTTC.

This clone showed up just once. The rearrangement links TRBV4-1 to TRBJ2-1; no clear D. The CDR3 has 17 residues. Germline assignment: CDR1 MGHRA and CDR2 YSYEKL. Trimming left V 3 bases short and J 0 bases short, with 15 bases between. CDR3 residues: CASSQVGVAASYNEQFF. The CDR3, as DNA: TGCGCCAGCAGCCAGGTCGGCGTTGCGGCCTCCTACAATGAGCAGTTCTTC.

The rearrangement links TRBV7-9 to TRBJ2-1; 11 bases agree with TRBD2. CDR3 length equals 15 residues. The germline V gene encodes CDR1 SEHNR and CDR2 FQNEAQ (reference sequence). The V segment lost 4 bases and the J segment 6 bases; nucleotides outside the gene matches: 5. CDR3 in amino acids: CASSSLAGVGNEQFF. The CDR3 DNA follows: TGTGCCAGCAGCTCACTAGCGGGAGTTGGCAATGAGCAGTTCTTC.

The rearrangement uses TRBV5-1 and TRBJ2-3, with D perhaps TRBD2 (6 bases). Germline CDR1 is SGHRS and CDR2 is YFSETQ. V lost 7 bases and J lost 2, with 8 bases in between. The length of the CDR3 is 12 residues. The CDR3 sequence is CASADYTDTQYF. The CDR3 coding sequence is TGCGCCAGCGCGGACTACACAGATACGCAGTATTTT.

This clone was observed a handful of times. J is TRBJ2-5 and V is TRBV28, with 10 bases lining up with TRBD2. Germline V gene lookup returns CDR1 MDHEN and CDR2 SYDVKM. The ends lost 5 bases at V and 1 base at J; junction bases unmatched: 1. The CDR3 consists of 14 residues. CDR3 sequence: CASSRTSGQETQYF. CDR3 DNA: TGTGCCAGCAGTCGGACTAGCGGCCAAGAGACCCAGTACTTC.

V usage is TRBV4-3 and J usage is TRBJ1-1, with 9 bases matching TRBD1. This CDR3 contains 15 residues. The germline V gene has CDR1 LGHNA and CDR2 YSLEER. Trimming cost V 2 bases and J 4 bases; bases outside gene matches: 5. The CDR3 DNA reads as TGCGCCAGCAGCCAACCCAACAGGGGGCTCACTGAAGCTTTCTTT. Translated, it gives CASSQPNRGLTEAFF.

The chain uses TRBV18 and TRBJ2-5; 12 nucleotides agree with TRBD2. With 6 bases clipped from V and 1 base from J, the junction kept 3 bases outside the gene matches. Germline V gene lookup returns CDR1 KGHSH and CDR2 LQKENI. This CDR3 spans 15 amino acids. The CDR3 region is CASSRTSGTQETQYF. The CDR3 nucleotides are TGTGCCAGCTCCAGGACTAGCGGGACCCAAGAGACCCAGTACTTC.

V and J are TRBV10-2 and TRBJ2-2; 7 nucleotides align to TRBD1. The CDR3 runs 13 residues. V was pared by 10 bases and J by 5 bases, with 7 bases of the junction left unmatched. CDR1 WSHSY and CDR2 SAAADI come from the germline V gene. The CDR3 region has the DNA TGCGCCACGAGACAGGGCTTGACCGGGGAGCTGTTTTTT. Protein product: CATRQGLTGELFF.